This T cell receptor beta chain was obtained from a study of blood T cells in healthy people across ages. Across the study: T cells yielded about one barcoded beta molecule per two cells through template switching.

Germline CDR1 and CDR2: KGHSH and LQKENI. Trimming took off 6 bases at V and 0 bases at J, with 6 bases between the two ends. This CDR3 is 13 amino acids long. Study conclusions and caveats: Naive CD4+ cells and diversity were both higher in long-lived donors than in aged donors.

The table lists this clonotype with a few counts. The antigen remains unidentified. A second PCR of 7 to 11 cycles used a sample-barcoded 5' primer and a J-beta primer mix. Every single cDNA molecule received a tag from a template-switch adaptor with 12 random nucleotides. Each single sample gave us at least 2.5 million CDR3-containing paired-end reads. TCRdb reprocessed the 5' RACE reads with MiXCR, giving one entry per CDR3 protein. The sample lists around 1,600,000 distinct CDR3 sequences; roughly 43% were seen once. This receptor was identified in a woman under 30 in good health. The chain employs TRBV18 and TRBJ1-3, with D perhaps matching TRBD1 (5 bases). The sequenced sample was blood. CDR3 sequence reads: CASSGGSGNTIYF. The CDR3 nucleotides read TGTGCCAGCTCCGGGGGCTCTGGAAACACCATATATTTT.